These 22 T cell receptor beta chains were sequenced from one sample in a study of T-cell memory formation after mild COVID-19. TCRdb re-derived calls from the 5' RACE reads in MiXCR, one entry per CDR3 protein. The table lists around 400,000 distinct CDR3 sequences, approximately 25% of them singletons. The sequencing sample was made of PBMCs or a T cell subset sorted from them (not recorded which). Receptor source: an adult woman who had mild COVID-19 (a few samples of this study predate the infection). Cell type and time point are not known.

The chain uses TRBV30 and TRBJ2-7; 10 bases fit TRBD2. V shed 2 bases and J 0 bases; nucleotides not matched to a gene: 7. The CDR3 length is 16 residues. The germline V gene encodes CDR1 GTSNPN and CDR2 SVGIG (reference sequence). The CDR3 reads CAWSSPTSGFSYEQYF. CDR3 nucleotide sequence: TGTGCCTGGAGTAGTCCGACTAGCGGGTTCTCCTACGAGCAGTACTTC. Variable domain in full (rest from reference TRBV30 and TRBJ2-7): SQTIHQWPATLVQPVGSPLSLECTVEGTSNPNLYWYRQAAGRGLQLLFYSVGIGQISSEVPQNLSASRPQDRQFILSSKKLLLSDSGFYLCAWSSPTSGFSYEQYFGPGTRLTVT.

The chain joins TRBV24-1 to TRBJ2-5; D gene ambiguous. The CDR3 is 16 amino acids. From germline, CDR1 is KGHDR and CDR2 SFDVKD. Trimming stripped 1 base from V and 3 bases from J, with 14 bases between. CDR3 sequence: CATSDFGLSAKETQYF. Here the CDR3 DNA reads TGTGCCACCAGTGATTTCGGCCTGTCAGCTAAAGAGACCCAGTACTTC.

This clonotype turned up a few times. The chain carries TRBV5-1 and TRBJ2-3; TRBD1 aligns across 8 bases. With 7 bases clipped from V and 3 bases from J, the junction kept 10 bases outside the gene matches. This CDR3 comprises 15 residues. CDR1 is SGHRS and CDR2 is YFSETQ in the germline V gene. CDR3 in amino acids: CASLSTTGATDTQYF. CDR3 sequence (DNA): TGCGCCAGCCTTTCGACGACAGGGGCGACAGATACGCAGTATTTT.

This clonotype occurred a few times. The chain links TRBV7-9 to TRBJ1-2; 7 bases align to TRBD1. J gave up 4 bases and V 5 bases, and 4 bases lay outside the gene matches. This CDR3 spans 13 amino acids. Germline lookup yields CDR1 SEHNR and CDR2 FQNEAQ (reference sequence). The CDR3 DNA reads TGTGCCAGCAGCGAAACAGGGGTCTATGGCTACACCTTC. Translating gives CASSETGVYGYTF.

The rearrangement links TRBV6-2 or TRBV6-3 to TRBJ2-2; TRBD2 matches 12 bases. The CDR3 is 17 residues long. With V trimmed by 2 bases and J by 0 bases, 1 base remained unmatched. Per germline, CDR1 MNHEY and CDR2 SVGEGT. The CDR3 protein is CASSYASGRANTGELFF. The CDR3 DNA follows: TGTGCCAGCAGTTACGCTAGCGGGAGGGCGAACACCGGGGAGCTGTTTTTT.

The sample holds a few counts of this clonotype. V and J are TRBV9 and TRBJ2-7; 11 bases match TRBD1. The CDR3 spans 16 residues. V gave up 0 bases and J gave up 2 bases; unmatched junction bases: 4. CDR1 is SGDLS, CDR2 YYNGEE, per germline. The CDR3 reads CASSVGPGQGAYEQYF. In DNA form, the CDR3 reads TGTGCCAGCAGCGTAGGTCCGGGACAGGGGGCCTACGAGCAGTACTTC.

This clonotype was counted a few times. The V and J genes are TRBV5-1 and TRBJ2-5, with a weak D call TRBD2 (6 bases). V dropped 2 bases and J dropped 4 bases, with 15 bases sitting between them. The CDR3 consists of 15 residues. Germline V gene data show CDR1 as SGHRS and CDR2 as YFSETQ. CDR3 DNA: TGCGCCAGCAGCTTCGTCTCCAGGGAGGTAGAGACCCAGTACTTC. Translating gives CASSFVSREVETQYF.

This clonotype came up a few times. The rearrangement uses TRBV19 and TRBJ2-1; 8 bases map to TRBD2. This CDR3 contains 15 residues. With V trimmed by 4 bases and J by 4 bases, 6 bases remained unmatched. The germline CDR1 and CDR2 sequences are LNHDA and SQIVND (reference sequence). Written as DNA, the CDR3 is TGTGCCAGTAGTAGAAGCGGGAGCGGGTACAATGAGCAGTTCTTC. Amino acids: CASSRSGSGYNEQFF.

The V and J genes are TRBV6-6 and TRBJ1-1, with a possible D match to TRBD1 (6 bases). Per the germline V gene, CDR1 is MNHNY and CDR2 is SVGAGI (reference sequence). CDR3 length: 14 residues. The V end was cut by 2 bases, the J end by 1 base, with 8 bases between. The chain's CDR3 is CASSYPGENTEAFF. The CDR3 bases are TGTGCCAGCAGTTACCCAGGGGAGAACACTGAAGCTTTCTTT.

The chain links TRBV6-2 or TRBV6-3 to TRBJ2-1; 7 positions match TRBD2. Per the germline V gene, CDR1 is MNHEY and CDR2 is SVGEGT. J gave up 3 bases and V 6 bases, and 11 bases lay outside the gene matches. CDR3 length equals 16 residues. The CDR3 sequence: CASSPDGSGDYNEQFF. In nucleotides, the CDR3 is TGTGCCAGCAGCCCGGACGGCAGCGGGGACTACAATGAGCAGTTCTTC.

V usage is TRBV7-9 and J usage is TRBJ2-2; tentative D call: TRBD1 (5 bases). The CDR3 contains 16 residues. The V and J ends lost 0 bases and 4 bases respectively, with 12 bases between them. CDR1 and CDR2 from the germline V gene are SEHNR and FQNEAQ (reference sequence). As DNA, the CDR3 is TGTGCCAGCAGCTTAGCGCGACAGCCTACCACCGGGGAGCTGTTTTTT. Its protein product is CASSLARQPTTGELFF. Together with reference TRBV7-9 and TRBJ2-2, the CDR3 gives the full variable domain: DTGVSQNPRHKITKRGQNVTFRCDPISEHNRLYWYRQTLGQGPEFLTYFQNEAQLEKSRLLSDRFSAERPKGSFSTLEIQRTEQGDSAMYLCASSLARQPTTGELFFGEGSRLTVL.

There are a few counts of this clonotype. The CDR3 is CASSRGTGDYGYTF. The CDR3 DNA sequence: TGCGCCAGCAGCCGAGGGACAGGGGACTATGGCTACACCTTC. The J gene is TRBJ1-2, the V gene TRBV4-3; 10 positions match TRBD1. V was pared by 4 bases and J by 3 bases, with 2 bases of the junction left unmatched. Germline V gives CDR1 LGHNA, CDR2 YSLEER. This CDR3 region has 14 residues.

The gene calls are TRBV12-3 or TRBV12-4 and TRBJ1-1, with 8 bases identical to TRBD1. With 3 bases clipped from V and 4 bases from J, the junction kept 10 bases outside the gene matches. The CDR3 consists of 16 residues. The CDR3, as DNA: TGTGCCAGCAGTTTTGGGACAGGCTCAGGGGGCACTGAAGCTTTCTTT. As protein: CASSFGTGSGGTEAFF.

The genes are TRBV18 and TRBJ2-2; D ambiguous. This CDR3 spans 13 amino acids. Trimming stripped 2 bases from V and 4 bases from J, with 5 bases between. Per the germline V gene, CDR1 is KGHSH and CDR2 is LQKENI. CDR3 in amino acids: CASSPTSTGELFF. Here the CDR3 DNA reads TGTGCCAGCTCACCAACTTCCACCGGGGAGCTGTTTTTT.

This clonotype turned up a few times. The genes are TRBV7-2 and TRBJ1-1; the D gene is possibly TRBD1 (5 bases). With 5 bases removed from V and 10 bases from J, the gap between germline ends came to 17 bases. CDR1 is SGHTA and CDR2 is FQGNSA in the germline V gene. The CDR3 spans 13 residues. This CDR3 reads CASSTYRDLGAFF. CDR3 DNA: TGTGCCAGCAGCACCTACCGGGACCTAGGAGCTTTCTTT.

This chain joins TRBV24-1 and TRBJ2-1, with D maybe TRBD2 (6 bases). CDR3 length: 16 residues. V lost 4 bases and J lost 0, with 12 bases in between. The V gene's germline CDR1 is KGHDR and CDR2 SFDVKD. The DNA for the CDR3 is TGTGCCACCAGTGACCCCGGACTAAACTCCTACAATGAGCAGTTCTTC. Protein: CATSDPGLNSYNEQFF.

This clonotype was recorded a few times. The chain carries TRBV29-1 and TRBJ2-1, with D perhaps matching TRBD2 (6 bases). The CDR3 is 13 residues long. Deletions cut 7 bases from V and 9 bases from J, with 19 bases between. Per the germline V gene, CDR1 is SQVTM and CDR2 is ANQGSEA. CDR3 DNA sequence: TGCAGCGCCGACAGTATTTTCGGGGGTGAGCAGTTCTTC. This gives the protein CSADSIFGGEQFF.

The chain joins TRBV20-1 to TRBJ1-5; D not certain. The V end was cut by 3 bases, the J end by 2 bases, with 11 bases between. From germline, CDR1 is DFQATT and CDR2 SNEGSKA (reference sequence). CDR3 length equals 14 residues. The DNA of the CDR3 is TGCAGTGCTAGGGTATCCGGGGGCAATCAGCCCCAGCATTTT. It specifies CSARVSGGNQPQHF.

This clonotype occurred a few times. The rearrangement links TRBV12-3 or TRBV12-4 to TRBJ2-6; D call uncertain. This CDR3 comprises 13 residues. Trimming shortened V by 7 bases and J by 0 bases, and 4 bases separated the two germline ends. CDR3 coding DNA: TGTGCCAGCATCAACTCTGGGGCCAACGTCCTGACTTTC. It specifies CASINSGANVLTF.

The rearrangement uses TRBV7-2 and TRBJ2-1, with 13 positions matching TRBD2. V was pared by 5 bases and J by 7 bases, with 14 bases of the junction left unmatched. The V gene's germline CDR1 is SGHTA and CDR2 FQGNSA. The CDR3 sequence is 18 residues long. The CDR3 sequence is CASSPPRLAGGTKNEQFF. The CDR3 DNA reads as TGTGCCAGCAGCCCGCCAAGACTAGCGGGGGGAACTAAAAATGAGCAGTTCTTC.

This clonotype was seen only a few times. V gene TRBV4-3 combines with J gene TRBJ2-7, with a weak D call TRBD1 (6 bases). V was clipped by 1 base and J by 2 bases, with 9 bases between them. Germline values: CDR1 LGHNA, CDR2 YSLEER. The CDR3 has 14 residues. CDR3 nucleotide sequence: TGCGCCAGCAGCCAAGGGACAGTAACCTACGAGCAGTACTTC. Amino acid sequence: CASSQGTVTYEQYF.

This chain links TRBV6-5 with TRBJ2-1, with TRBD1 matching 10 bases. J was trimmed by 8 bases and V by 3 bases; bases with no gene match: 10. The CDR3 length is 16 residues. CDR1 is MNHEY and CDR2 is SVGAGI in the germline V gene. The DNA of the CDR3 is TGTGCCAGCAGTTATGGCTGGGACAGGGGTTTTTATGAGCAGTTCTTC. Its protein product is CASSYGWDRGFYEQFF.